This TCR beta chain was sequenced in a study of CD8+ T cells in alopecia areata. Overall study context: Patients received oral tofacitinib, 5 to 10 mg twice daily, for moderate-to-severe alopecia areata.

Lesional scalp tissue (obtained by punch biopsy) and peripheral blood were collected from alopecia areata patients. cDNA reverse transcribed from extracted RNA served as the sequencing template. TCRdb's copy holds only in-frame clones and misses some; the assay was immunoSEQ multiplex PCR. The sample records about 5,900 clones, over 50% being singletons. The CDR3 covers 16 residues. Germline assignment: CDR1 SGHVS and CDR2 FNYEAQ. V lost 5 bases to trimming and J lost 0 bases; unmatched junction nucleotides: 3. Sequencing was done on a sample of skin. The chain links TRBV7-6 to TRBJ2-1; TRBD2 aligns across 11 bases. This TCR was sampled from a human donor with alopecia areata. For the CDR3, the DNA is TGTGCCAGCAGCCCCCTAGCGGGAGGCTCCTACAATGAGCAGTTCTTC. Residues: CASSPLAGGSYNEQFF.